Listed below are T cell receptor beta chains from one sample, sequenced in a study of human T cells and chemical hapten exposure. TCRdb reanalysed the RACE reads using MiXCR and keeps one entry per CDR3 protein. The sample lists over 300,000 distinct CDR3 sequences; approximately 5.1% were seen once. Specimen: whole blood, collected in connection with sensitization to the hapten diphenylcyclopropenone (DPC). Receptors originate from a woman aged 45-65 years with alopecia areata. Some clones in this sample may be carry-over from other donors' samples. Each CDR3 is given with its conserved first and last residue. A D gene is named only where the DNA matches it firmly. The listing skips clone size in some rows; elsewhere it reads once, few, many or a size class.

>-|TRBD1|TRBV6-2/TRBV6-3|TRBJ1-1
TGTGCCAGCAGTCTTTCAGGGGGTGCTGCCACTGAAGCTTTCTTT
CASSLSGGAATEAFF
>many|-|TRBV28|TRBJ2-5
TGTGCCAGCAGTTTGGAGTTTGAAGAGACCCAGTACTTC
CASSLEFEETQYF
>many|TRBD2|TRBV28|TRBJ2-3
TGTGCCCACACGGGGCTAGCGGGATCCAGCACAGATACGCAGTATTTT
CAHTGLAGSSTDTQYF
>few|TRBD1|TRBV20-1|TRBJ1-6
TGCAGTGCTAGAGAAACCGGACAGGGGGAATACTCACCCCTCCACTTT
CSARETGQGEYSPLHF
>many|-|TRBV27|TRBJ2-1
TGTGCCAGCGCAATCAGGGGCTCCTACAATGAGCAGTTCTTC
CASAIRGSYNEQFF
>few|TRBD1|TRBV4-3|TRBJ1-4
TGCGCCAGCAGCCAAGATGGCGCAGGGGGAAATGAAAAACTGTTTTTT
CASSQDGAGGNEKLFF
>few|-|TRBV6-5|TRBJ1-1
TGTGCCAGCTCCCCTTTGGGGGACGCTGAAGCTTTCTTT
CASSPLGDAEAFF
>-|-|TRBV2|TRBJ2-3
TGTGCCAGCAGATACTTCACAGATACGCAGTATTTT
CASRYFTDTQYF
>-|-|TRBV12-5|TRBJ1-2
TGTGCTAGTGGCCCCCCACTGGGGGCTTATGGCTACACCTTC
CASGPPLGAYGYTF
>-|-|TRBV7-6|TRBJ2-3
TGTGCCAGCAGCTTAGTTGTAGTGGCCATCGATAGCACAGATACGCAGTATTTT
CASSLVVVAIDSTDTQYF
>-|TRBD1|TRBV12-5|TRBJ2-3
TGTGCTAGTGGTTTGGCCGGGACAGGGGGTCCCAGCACAGATACGCAGTATTTT
CASGLAGTGGPSTDTQYF
>-|TRBD1|TRBV5-3|TRBJ2-3
TGTGCCAGAAGCTTGAAACAGGGGAGCACAGATACGCAGTATTTT
CARSLKQGSTDTQYF
>many|-|TRBV7-9|TRBJ2-3
TGTGCCAGCAGCTTCTCCGGGGGCCCCACAGATACGCAGTATTTT
CASSFSGGPTDTQYF
>few|-|TRBV6-1|TRBJ1-1
TGTGCCAGCAGTGACGTACAGGGTGGCTCTCCTGAAGCTTTCTTT
CASSDVQGGSPEAFF
>many|TRBD1|TRBV5-1|TRBJ1-1
TGCGCCAGCAGCTCCCAACAGGGGGCAGGGACTGAAGCTTTCTTT
CASSSQQGAGTEAFF
>many|-|TRBV6-6|TRBJ1-5
TGTGCCAGCAGCAAGGAGGGCGGGTATCAGCCCCAGCATTTT
CASSKEGGYQPQHF
>many|-|TRBV6-1|TRBJ2-7
TGTGCCAGCAGTCTCCTAAGGATCCACTACGAGCAGTACTTC
CASSLLRIHYEQYF
>-|-|TRBV5-4|TRBJ2-6
TGTGCCAGCAGCTCCCAGGACGGGTTAACGATCTCTGGGGCCAACGTCCTGACTTTC
CASSSQDGLTISGANVLTF
>-|-|TRBV4-1|TRBJ2-3
TGCGCCAGCAGCCAAGGACAGAATCCCACAGATACGCAGTATTTT
CASSQGQNPTDTQYF
>few|-|TRBV6-1|TRBJ1-5
TGTGCCAGCAATCATCAGCCCCAGCATTTT
CASNHQPQHF
>-|-|TRBV5-1|TRBJ1-1
TGCGCCAGCAGCTTGGAAGGTAGGGGTGGTGAAGCTTTCTTT
CASSLEGRGGEAFF
>few|-|TRBV2|TRBJ1-2
TGTGCCAGCAGTGAGCGGGGCGGCTATGGCTACACCTTC
CASSERGGYGYTF
>-|-|TRBV29-1|TRBJ2-3
TGCAGCGTTGATAACGCAGATACGCAGTATTTT
CSVDNADTQYF
>-|-|TRBV5-1|TRBJ2-3
TGCGCCAGCAGCTTGGGACAAGACCCCACAGATACGCAGTATTTT
CASSLGQDPTDTQYF
>many|-|TRBV24-1|TRBJ2-3
TGTGCCACCAGTGATGTGGGTAGATCAGATACGCAGTATTTT
CATSDVGRSDTQYF
>many|-|TRBV18|TRBJ1-3
TGTGCCAGCTCACCCTCTCCACAGCAGGTGGACACCATATATTTT
CASSPSPQQVDTIYF
>few|-|TRBV7-2|TRBJ1-5
TGTGCCAGCAGCTTTCAGGCTAGCAATCAGCCCCAGCATTTT
CASSFQASNQPQHF
>few|TRBD1|TRBV15|TRBJ1-1
TGTGCCACCAGCAGAGATCGGTGGTCAGGGGGGTCCACTGAAGCTTTCTTT
CATSRDRWSGGSTEAFF
>many|-|TRBV9|TRBJ2-3
TGTGCCAGCAGCTCAGCTAGCGAAGTCACAGATACGCAGTATTTT
CASSSASEVTDTQYF
>many|-|TRBV6-4|TRBJ2-3
TGTGCCAGCGCGAGGGGGGGAGCAGGGTCCGATACGCAGTATTTT
CASARGGAGSDTQYF
>few|-|TRBV24-1|TRBJ2-1
TGTGCCACCAGTGATTCGCATGGGGGAAACGAGCAGTTCTTC
CATSDSHGGNEQFF
>few|-|TRBV18|TRBJ2-3
TGTGCCAGCTCCCTCACCCCTGGACTAACAGATACGCAGTATTTT
CASSLTPGLTDTQYF
>many|-|TRBV13|TRBJ2-7
TGTGCCAGCAGCTTAGTAGGGTACAGCTCCTACGAGCAGTACTTC
CASSLVGYSSYEQYF
>many|TRBD1|TRBV10-3|TRBJ2-7
TGTGCCATCAGTGAGGGACAGGGTCCTTACTACGAGCAGTACTTC
CAISEGQGPYYEQYF
>many|-|TRBV5-6|TRBJ1-1
TGTGCCAGCAACCGATGGTTCACTGAAGCTTTCTTT
CASNRWFTEAFF
>many|-|TRBV4-1|TRBJ2-4
TGCGCCAGCAGCCAAGATCTCGGCTTAAACATTCAGTACTTC
CASSQDLGLNIQYF
>-|TRBD1|TRBV15|TRBJ2-3
TGTGCCACCAGCAGAGGAGGCGACAGGGCCAACACAGATACGCAGTATTTT
CATSRGGDRANTDTQYF
>-|-|TRBV7-2|TRBJ2-2
TGTGCCAGCAGCTTAGTACTCCCCGGGGAGCTGTTTTTT
CASSLVLPGELFF
>few|TRBD2|TRBV3-1|TRBJ2-7
TGTGCCAGCAGACTTACTAGCGGGGGTCCGGGCGAGCAGTACTTC
CASRLTSGGPGEQYF
>many|TRBD1|TRBV7-2|TRBJ2-5
TGTGCCAGCAGCCCGACAGGGCGGCAAGAGACCCAGTACTTC
CASSPTGRQETQYF
>few|-|TRBV20-1|TRBJ1-3
TGCAGTGCTGAAGACCACTCTGGAAACACCATATATTTT
CSAEDHSGNTIYF
>-|-|TRBV24-1|TRBJ2-1
TGTGCCACCAGTGACTCAAGGAAAAGCCTTAATGAGCAGTTCTTC
CATSDSRKSLNEQFF